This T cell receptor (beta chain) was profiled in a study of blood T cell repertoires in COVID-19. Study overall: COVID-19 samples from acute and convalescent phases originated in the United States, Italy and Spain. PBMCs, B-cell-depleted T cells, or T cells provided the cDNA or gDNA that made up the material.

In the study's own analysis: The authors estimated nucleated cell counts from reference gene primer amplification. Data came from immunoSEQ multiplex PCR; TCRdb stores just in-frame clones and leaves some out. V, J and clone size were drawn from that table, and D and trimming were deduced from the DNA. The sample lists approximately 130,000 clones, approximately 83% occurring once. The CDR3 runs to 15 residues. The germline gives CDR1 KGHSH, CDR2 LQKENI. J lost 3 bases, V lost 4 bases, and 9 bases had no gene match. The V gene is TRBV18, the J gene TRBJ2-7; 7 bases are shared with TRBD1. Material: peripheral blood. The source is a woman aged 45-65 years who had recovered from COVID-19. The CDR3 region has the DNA TGTGCCAGCTCACGTGGACAGGACCGGAGCTACGAGCAGTACTTC. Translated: CASSRGQDRSYEQYF.